The 30 T cell receptor beta chains below all came from one sample that was sequenced in a study of T cells after yellow fever vaccination. MiXCR, applied by TCRdb to the 5' RACE reads, yields one record per CDR3 protein. This sample carries hundreds of thousands of distinct CDR3 sequences, about 17% of them seen once, and the ten largest clones take about 18%. Sequenced material: PBMCs, taken 5 to 6 days after the first yellow fever vaccination. These receptors came from a man younger than 30 who received the YFV17D yellow fever vaccine.

The CDR3 loop is CASSPRWLEPLEETQYF. The CDR3 coding sequence is TGTGCCAGCAGCCCAAGGTGGTTGGAACCCCTTGAAGAGACCCAGTACTTC. This chain uses TRBV4-2 with TRBJ2-5; D not resolved. Germline V gene lookup returns CDR1 LGHNA and CDR2 YNFKEQ. The CDR3 length is 17 residues. The V gene lost 4 bases and the J gene lost 3 bases, with 21 bases spanning the gap.

This rearrangement joins TRBV5-4 to TRBJ2-1, with 9 bases lining up with TRBD2. The V segment lost 4 bases and the J segment 3 bases; nucleotides outside the gene matches: 8. The CDR3 runs to 16 residues. In germline, CDR1 is SGHNT, CDR2 YYREEE (reference sequence). Here the CDR3 reads CASSAAWTSDYNEQFF. The CDR3 bases are TGTGCCAGCAGCGCTGCCTGGACTAGCGACTACAATGAGCAGTTCTTC.

The V call is TRBV7-8, the J call TRBJ2-1; possibly TRBD2 for D (5 bases). Trimming took off 0 bases at V and 7 bases at J, with 16 bases between the two ends. CDR3 length: 16 amino acids. Germline-derived CDR1 and CDR2 are SGHVS and FQNEAQ. The CDR3 sequence is CASSLARTAPVNEQFF. DNA for the CDR3: TGTGCCAGCAGCTTAGCGAGGACTGCGCCAGTTAATGAGCAGTTCTTC.

The chain recombines TRBV4-3 with TRBJ2-5; possibly TRBD2 for D (5 bases). The CDR3 is 15 residues long. Germline CDR1 LGHNA, CDR2 YSLEER. The ends were cut back, 1 base at V and 5 bases at J, with 14 bases in the middle. The CDR3: CASSQGRSATETQYF. The CDR3 DNA follows: TGCGCCAGCAGCCAAGGGAGGTCTGCGACGGAGACCCAGTACTTC.

The V gene is TRBV28, the J gene TRBJ2-3, with TRBD2 matching over 9 bases. Trimming at V came to 3 bases and at J to 4 bases, leaving 8 bases not matched to a gene. Looked up from germline, CDR1 is MDHEN and CDR2 is SYDVKM. The CDR3 runs 16 residues. The CDR3 DNA reads TGTGCCAGCAGTTTCCCCGGCGGGGGGGCCCCAGATACGCAGTATTTT. It codes for CASSFPGGGAPDTQYF.

The CDR3 sequence is CASRGGVSYNEQFF. The CDR3, as DNA: TGTGCCAGCAGGGGAGGGGTGTCCTACAATGAGCAGTTCTTC. This chain joins TRBV28 and TRBJ2-1, with 7 bases aligning to TRBD2. CDR3 size: 14 residues. CDR1 and CDR2 (germline): MDHEN, SYDVKM. The V and J ends lost 6 bases and 1 base, in that order; junction bases with no gene match: 3.

The rearrangement joins TRBV10-2 to TRBJ1-1; D gene ambiguous. Germline assignment: CDR1 WSHSY and CDR2 SAAADI. CDR3 length equals 12 residues. V lost 7 bases and J 2 bases, leaving 8 bases between the germline ends. The CDR3 DNA sequence: TGCGCCAGCACGGATATAAACACTGAAGCTTTCTTT. It translates to CASTDINTEAFF.

This clonotype was observed a few times. The chain has TRBV27 and TRBJ2-3; D perhaps matches TRBD1 (5 bases). Trimming shortened V by 0 bases and J by 5 bases, and 12 bases separated the two germline ends. Germline V lookup: CDR1 MNHEY, CDR2 SMNVEV (reference sequence). There are 15 residues in the CDR3. The CDR3 nucleotides are TGTGCCAGCAGTTTATCCTTAGGGGCCGGAGATACGCAGTATTTT. This sequence encodes CASSLSLGAGDTQYF.

A note on this clonotype: A much bigger clone sits one base away, suggesting this may be a read error. The rearrangement uses TRBV12-3 or TRBV12-4 and TRBJ1-2, with D possibly matching TRBD1 (5 bases). This CDR3 is 12 amino acids long. The V gene lost 7 bases and the J gene lost 7 bases, with 13 bases spanning the gap. For the CDR3, the DNA is TGTGCCAGCAACCTTCAGGGATCTGGCTACACCTTC. It yields the protein CASNLQGSGYTF.

The V gene is TRBV18, the J gene TRBJ2-3; 10 bases match TRBD1. Germline V gene sequence: CDR1 KGHSH, CDR2 LQKENI. With 6 bases clipped from V and 3 bases from J, the junction kept 12 bases outside the gene matches. CDR3 length: 17 residues. CDR3 protein: CASSLFAGQGNTDTQYF. The CDR3 region has the DNA TGTGCCAGCTCTCTATTTGCGGGACAGGGGAATACAGATACGCAGTATTTT. The full variable domain, in which reference TRBV18 and TRBJ2-3 provide the parts outside the CDR3, is NAGVMQNPRHLVRRRGQEARLRCSPMKGHSHVYWYRQLPEEGLKFMVYLQKENIIDESGMPKERFSAEFPKEGPSILRIQQVVRGDSAAYFCASSLFAGQGNTDTQYFGPGTRLTVL.

The chain has TRBV6-5 and TRBJ1-4; TRBD1 might be the D (5 bases). There are 12 residues in the CDR3. CDR1 and CDR2 from the germline V gene are MNHEY and SVGAGI. Trimming took 6 bases from V and 14 from J, leaving 16 bases between them. The CDR3 spells CASRDRPGRLFF. The DNA for the CDR3 is TGTGCCAGCAGGGACCGGCCGGGGCGGCTGTTTTTT.

This clonotype has at least ten counts. The chain has TRBV6-2 or TRBV6-3 and TRBJ1-1, with D possibly matching TRBD1 (6 bases). CDR3 length equals 14 residues. The germline V gene encodes CDR1 MNHEY and CDR2 SVGEGT. Deletions cut 6 bases from V and 1 base from J, with 12 bases between. The CDR3 nucleotides read TGTGCCAGCAGAAAGGGGGGGACGAACACTGAAGCTTTCTTT. This translates into CASRKGGTNTEAFF.

At least ten counts were recorded for this clonotype. This sequence joins TRBV7-8 and TRBJ1-2, with D perhaps TRBD1 (6 bases). This CDR3 is built from 15 residues. The germline V gene has CDR1 SGHVS and CDR2 FQNEAQ. Trimming shortened V by 5 bases and J by 0 bases, and 13 bases separated the two germline ends. The CDR3 DNA sequence: TGTGCCAGCAGCCCGGACAGAGTCGCTAACTATGGCTACACCTTC. It translates to CASSPDRVANYGYTF.

The sample holds a few counts of this clonotype. The V and J genes are TRBV5-1 and TRBJ1-2; 7 bases line up with TRBD1. J was trimmed by 1 base and V by 2 bases; bases with no gene match: 5. Germline V gives CDR1 SGHRS, CDR2 YFSETQ. The CDR3 runs 15 residues. CDR3 loop: CASSLETGSNYGYTF. The CDR3 bases are TGCGCCAGCAGCTTAGAGACAGGGAGTAACTATGGCTACACCTTC. The full variable domain, its missing parts supplied by reference TRBV5-1 and TRBJ1-2, is KAGVTQTPRYLIKTRGQQVTLSCSPISGHRSVSWYQQTPGQGLQFLFEYFSETQRNKGNFPGRFSGRQFSNSRSEMNVSTLELGDSALYLCASSLETGSNYGYTFGSGTRLTVV.

This clonotype came up many times. The rearrangement joins TRBV7-3 to TRBJ2-1; D is undetermined. Germline lookup yields CDR1 SGHTA and CDR2 FQGTGA. Trimming cost V 4 bases and J 2 bases, with 9 bases left between them. The CDR3 sequence is 14 residues long. CDR3 region: CASSSGGPYNEQFF. The CDR3, as DNA: TGTGCCAGCAGCTCAGGTGGTCCCTACAATGAGCAGTTCTTC.

The chain employs TRBV6-5 and TRBJ2-7, with 7 bases aligning to TRBD1. The CDR3 has 14 residues. Looked up from germline, CDR1 is MNHEY and CDR2 is SVGAGI. J gave up 5 bases and V 2 bases, and 6 bases lay outside the gene matches. CDR3 protein: CASSYGTVFNEQYF. CDR3 bases: TGTGCCAGCAGTTACGGGACAGTATTCAACGAGCAGTACTTC.

This clonotype was found a few times. The chain links TRBV4-3 to TRBJ1-6; tentative D call: TRBD1 (5 bases). The V gene's germline CDR1 is LGHNA and CDR2 YSLEER. The CDR3 runs to 16 residues. The germline V and J ends were trimmed by 1 base and 6 bases, with 13 bases remaining between them. The DNA of the CDR3 is TGCGCCAGCAGCCAAGTACCAGGGCGGATTAATTCACCCCTCCACTTT. It codes for CASSQVPGRINSPLHF.

V and J are TRBV20-1 and TRBJ1-1, with a weak D call TRBD1 (6 bases). Trimming stripped 3 bases from V and 3 bases from J, with 17 bases between. This CDR3 contains 15 residues. Per germline, CDR1 DFQATT and CDR2 SNEGSKA (reference sequence). The CDR3: CSASPWTAGYTEAFF. The CDR3 bases are TGCAGTGCTAGTCCCTGGACAGCGGGGTACACTGAAGCTTTCTTT.

This clonotype turned up a few times. The chain uses TRBV12-3 or TRBV12-4 and TRBJ2-4; a possible D gene is TRBD2 (5 bases). This CDR3 spans 14 amino acids. Trimming took 2 bases from V and 3 from J, leaving 8 bases between them. The CDR3 loop reads CASSLRESKNIQYF. The CDR3 coding sequence is TGTGCCAGCAGTTTAAGGGAGAGCAAAAACATTCAGTACTTC.

This clonotype was seen a few times. The chain is built from TRBV20-1 and TRBJ1-2; the D gene is possibly TRBD1 (6 bases). The CDR3 consists of 15 residues. Trimming pared 1 base from V and 4 bases from J, leaving 16 bases between. Germline V gives CDR1 DFQATT, CDR2 SNEGSKA (reference sequence). CDR3 loop: CSARVGGQEIYGYTF. The CDR3 region has the DNA TGCAGTGCTAGAGTTGGGGGCCAAGAGATCTATGGCTACACCTTC.

This rearrangement joins TRBV7-6 to TRBJ2-7, with D tentatively TRBD1 (6 bases). V was cut by 6 bases and J by 7 bases, with 22 bases left in between. Germline V gene lookup returns CDR1 SGHVS and CDR2 FNYEAQ. The CDR3 contains 15 residues. In DNA form, the CDR3 reads TGTGCCAGCAGTCCAATTCAGGCTGGGGGCGGGGAGCAGTACTTC. It yields the protein CASSPIQAGGGEQYF.

This clonotype was seen more than once but under ten times. The CDR3 DNA reads as TGTGCCATCAGTTCTCGCCTAGCGGGGGTTGGAGAGACCCAGTACTTC. Protein product: CAISSRLAGVGETQYF. V is TRBV10-3 and J is TRBJ2-5; 10 bases align to TRBD2. Germline values: CDR1 ENHRY, CDR2 SYGVKD. V was pared by 5 bases and J by 4 bases, with 10 bases of the junction left unmatched. The CDR3 has 16 residues.

The genes are TRBV10-3 and TRBJ2-7; 7 nucleotides line up with TRBD1. The CDR3 loop spans 14 amino acids. Germline V gene sequence: CDR1 ENHRY, CDR2 SYGVKD. With 4 bases clipped from V and 6 bases from J, the junction kept 9 bases outside the gene matches. The CDR3 loop is CAISATGTDGEQYV. CDR3 coding DNA: TGTGCCATCAGTGCCACCGGGACAGACGGCGAGCAGTACGTC.

Only a few counts were recorded for this clonotype. The rearrangement uses TRBV18 and TRBJ2-5, with 11 bases aligning to TRBD2. V dropped 6 bases and J dropped 3; count of bases not matched to a gene: 12. CDR3 length equals 17 residues. Per germline, CDR1 KGHSH and CDR2 LQKENI. CDR3 sequence (DNA): TGTGCCAGCTCCCATCATGAACCGGGACTAGCGGAAGAGACCCAGTACTTC. This encodes CASSHHEPGLAEETQYF.

This clonotype was detected only a few times. The chain joins TRBV5-6 to TRBJ2-7; TRBD2 matches 8 bases. CDR1 and CDR2 (germline): SGHDT, YYEEEE. J gave up 7 bases and V 0 bases, and 9 bases lay outside the gene matches. The CDR3 extends over 15 amino acids. The CDR3 coding sequence is TGTGCCAGCAGCTTGGTGACGGGGGGGCCGGGGGAGCAGTACTTC. Translated, it gives CASSLVTGGPGEQYF.

The chain uses TRBV27 and TRBJ2-7, with D perhaps matching TRBD2 (5 bases). CDR3 length: 13 residues. Per the germline V gene, CDR1 is MNHEY and CDR2 is SMNVEV (reference sequence). Trimming took 1 base from V and 4 from J, leaving 8 bases between them. The CDR3 bases are TGTGCCAGCAGTTTATTTCCGGGGTACGAGCAGTACTTC. This encodes CASSLFPGYEQYF.

This chain joins TRBV20-1 and TRBJ2-3; D not certain. The V end lost 6 bases, the J end lost 0 bases, and 10 bases lay between the germline ends. This CDR3 is built from 13 residues. Germline V gene sequence: CDR1 DFQATT, CDR2 SNEGSKA (reference sequence). The CDR3 here is CSAFEQSTDTQYF. The DNA for the CDR3 is TGCAGTGCCTTCGAACAGAGCACAGATACGCAGTATTTT.

The chain uses TRBV6-2 or TRBV6-3 and TRBJ2-1; D may be TRBD2 (5 bases). CDR3 size: 13 residues. Trimming stripped 6 bases from V and 9 bases from J, with 15 bases between. Germline values: CDR1 MNHEY, CDR2 SVGEGT. As DNA, the CDR3 is TGTGCCAGCAGACCGGGCCGCAGCGGTGAGCAGTTCTTC. Translating it yields CASRPGRSGEQFF.

The table lists this clonotype with many counts. This chain joins TRBV5-1 and TRBJ2-5; TRBD2 matches 9 bases. V lost 2 bases to trimming and J lost 5 bases; unmatched junction nucleotides: 7. Germline V gene sequence: CDR1 SGHRS, CDR2 YFSETQ. This CDR3 comprises 15 residues. The CDR3 here is CASSLIAGARETQYF. In DNA form, the CDR3 reads TGCGCCAGCAGCTTAATAGCGGGGGCCCGGGAGACCCAGTACTTC.

This clonotype was seen only a few times. The rearrangement uses TRBV27 and TRBJ1-3; perhaps TRBD1 as D (6 bases). V was pared by 5 bases and J by 2 bases, with 13 bases between. The CDR3 is made up of 15 amino acids. The V gene's germline CDR1 is MNHEY and CDR2 SMNVEV (reference sequence). CDR3 in DNA: TGTGCCAGCAGTATCTTCGGGGGGCCTGGAAACACCATATATTTT. Translation: CASSIFGGPGNTIYF.